This T cell receptor (beta chain) comes out of a study of OX40 agonist ivuxolimab in advanced cancers. The overall study: Partial responses occurred in Three dose-escalation patients, one with hepatocellular carcinoma and two with cutaneous melanoma.

It was autoimmune disease history or systemic immunosuppression that excluded patients. This clone was seen just once. As yet, its antigen is unknown. The repertoire was sequenced with immunoSEQ multiplex PCR; TCRdb's copy has only in-frame clones and lacks some. The sample comprises under 40,000 clones, over 60% of which are singletons, and 7.5% to 10% rests with the top ten. Overall study findings and caveats: Researchers did not determine the expanded peripheral T cells' antigen specificity.

There are 14 residues in the CDR3. V was shortened by 2 bases and J by 10 bases, with 15 bases between the two germline ends. Germline loops: CDR1 MNHNS, CDR2 SASEGT. The receptor was derived from an adult with an advanced solid tumor such as melanoma, head and neck, liver or kidney cancer. The sequenced sample was CD4+ or CD8+ T cells sorted from blood, obtained in a trial of the OX40 agonist ivuxolimab. The gene calls are TRBV6-1 and TRBJ2-1; D unresolved. The CDR3 nucleotides are TGTGCCAGCAGTGAACTACAGTCTGTATTGGAGCAGTTCTTC. It specifies CASSELQSVLEQFF.